Listed below are T cell receptor beta chains from one sample, sequenced in a study of blood T cells in healthy people across ages. TCRdb called the 5' RACE reads again in MiXCR, with one record for every CDR3 protein. The profile shows some 1.6 million distinct CDR3 sequences, 30% to 40% of them singletons. Sequenced material: blood. Receptors originate from a woman aged 25 to 45 in good health. The CDR3 runs from the conserved cysteine through the conserved F or W. The order of the fields is clone size, V gene, D gene, J gene, CDR3 DNA, CDR3 protein. The D gene is left open where the match is weak. Clone size is shown for a subset of rows, as once, few, many or a class of expanded clone.

>-|TRBV6-2/TRBV6-3|-|TRBJ2-6
TGTGCCAGCAGTTACTCTCGACCCAGCTCTGGGGCCAACGTCCTGACTTTC
CASSYSRPSSGANVLTF
>-|TRBV21-1|-|TRBJ1-1
TGTGCCAGCAGCAAAGGGGGCAGGGAAGCTTTCTTT
CASSKGGREAFF
>few|TRBV20-1|-|TRBJ2-7
TGCAGTGCTGGGGGCGACTACCCTTCCTACGAGCAGTACTTC
CSAGGDYPSYEQYF
>-|TRBV10-3|-|TRBJ1-4
TGTGCCATCAGTGAGAGAAATGAAAAACTGTTTTTT
CAISERNEKLFF
>-|TRBV11-2|TRBD1|TRBJ1-1
TGTGCCGGCAGCCGTTACAGGGGAGGGGAAGCTTTCTTT
CAGSRYRGGEAFF
>-|TRBV20-1|TRBD2|TRBJ2-7
TGCAGTGCCCCAGCGGGAGTAGCTCACGAGCAGTACTTC
CSAPAGVAHEQYF
>-|TRBV19|-|TRBJ2-1
TGTGCCACTTCACGAAGGGGGGATTTAGATGAGCAGTTCTTC
CATSRRGDLDEQFF
>many|TRBV4-1|-|TRBJ2-7
TGCGCCAGCAGCCAAGCAAACCGGGACGGCTATCTCTACGAGCAGTACTTC
CASSQANRDGYLYEQYF
>-|TRBV9|TRBD1|TRBJ2-1
TGTGCCAGCAGCCTCCGGGACAGGGAGGTAGAGGAGCAGTTCTTC
CASSLRDREVEEQFF
>-|TRBV5-1|TRBD1|TRBJ1-2
TGCGCCGGCAGCTTGATGACAGGGTCGCGCGGCTACACCTTC
CAGSLMTGSRGYTF
>-|TRBV15|TRBD2|TRBJ2-5
TGCGCCACCAGCACCTCTAGCGGGGGCCTCGAAGAGCAGTACTTC
CATSTSSGGLEEQYF
>-|TRBV11-2|-|TRBJ2-7
TGTGCCAGCAGCCGATTGATGGGGGGCTTCTCCTACGAGCAGTACTTC
CASSRLMGGFSYEQYF
>-|TRBV29-1|-|TRBJ2-6
TGCAGCGTTGTCCAGTCTGGGGCCAACGTCCGGACTTTC
CSVVQSGANVRTF
>-|TRBV11-2|TRBD1|TRBJ2-5
TGCGCCAGCAGCTTGGGGGGACAGGTACAAGAGACCCAGTACTTC
CASSLGGQVQETQYF
>many|TRBV4-1|-|TRBJ2-3
TGCGCCAGCAGCCAAGAGTGGCTAGACGGTAGGGATACGCAGTATTTT
CASSQEWLDGRDTQYF
>few|TRBV20-1|TRBD1|TRBJ2-3
TGCAGTGCTAGAGATGGGACAGCTAGCACAGATACGCAGTATTTT
CSARDGTASTDTQYF
>few|TRBV20-1|TRBD1|TRBJ2-1
TGCAGTGCTAGAGTTCCGGACAGGGGCTACAATGAGCAGTTCTTC
CSARVPDRGYNEQFF
>-|TRBV3-1|-|TRBJ2-7
TGTGCCAGCAGCCATCTCCAGCGAGGGCCCTACGAGCAGTACTTC
CASSHLQRGPYEQYF
>-|TRBV10-3|TRBD2|TRBJ2-5
TGTGCCATCAGCGGAGAGAGACTAGCGGGGCCTCAAGAGACCCAGTACTTC
CAISGERLAGPQETQYF
>few|TRBV28|-|TRBJ2-7
TGTGCCACCGTAAGGGGGTTACTTTCCTATGCCTACGAGCAGTACTTC
CATVRGLLSYAYEQYF
>few|TRBV24-1|TRBD1|TRBJ2-5
TGTGCCACCAGTGGTGACAGGGTGTCAGAGACCCAGTACTTC
CATSGDRVSETQYF
>-|TRBV9|-|TRBJ2-5
TGTGCCAGCAGCGTAGAACCCCAGCCCCAAGAGACCCAGTACTTC
CASSVEPQPQETQYF
>-|TRBV20-1|-|TRBJ2-1
TGCAGTGCCCCGAGGGAGTCTAGTCCTAATGAGCAGTTCTTC
CSAPRESSPNEQFF
>few|TRBV10-3|-|TRBJ2-6
TGTGCCATCCTGCGATCTGGGGCCAACGTCCTGACTTTC
CAILRSGANVLTF
>-|TRBV7-3|-|TRBJ2-2
TGTGCCAGCACCCTCGAGGGGGCGGGGGGCGCCGGGGAGCTGTTTTTT
CASTLEGAGGAGELFF